What follows is one TCR beta chain and its context. Its antigen target is currently unknown. The record has no base qualities; no much larger clone is one base away. These data are taken from a study of cytomegalovirus exposure and HLA in healthy donors (dated by TCRdb to the late 2010s). For context, the study as a whole: According to a later analysis, the 120 validation repertoires were produced on the same platform as the 600 to 850 repertoires of the first cohort. In addition to the first cohort of 666 subjects, a separate validation cohort of 130 or so different subjects was used. To predict cytomegalovirus infection status, the study brought together high-throughput TCR immunosequencing, statistical association of individual TCRs with disease status, and machine learning. The study aimed to test whether cataloging public T cell receptors could reveal signatures of past pathogen exposure.

The library was generated by the immunoSEQ multiplex PCR assay. Per the source publication's procedure: To diagnose cytomegalovirus status from the catalog of TCR beta chain sequences, a statistical classification framework was built. TCRdb limited this immuneACCESS table to in-frame rearrangements with V and J called. A share of clones is missing; checked studies link under half to unresolved V genes, and the rest is unexplained. For V, J and clone size, that table is used; D and trimming come from the DNA. The sample table contains some 170,000 clones; only one count was recorded for roughly nine tenths of them. The ten largest clones take up approximately 10% of the sample. Trimmed from V: 0 bases; trimmed from J: 8 bases; junction bases lacking a gene match: 5. The germline V gene sets CDR1 to SGHTS and CDR2 to YDEGEE. Inclusive of the bounding cysteine and phenylalanine, the CDR3 is 14 residues long. Only the CDR3 DNA is retained, 42 bases long and in frame from the first base.

Broader findings and caveats from the paper: A later analysis found that TCRs clustered in the first cohort also tended to co-occur in the roughly 120 validation repertoires, with 94% of cluster scores above 0. According to the authors, the approach could potentially be generalized to other disease states and immunological phenotypes. The study gave a list of 150 to 200 TCR beta chains associated with cytomegalovirus. In both the original and validation cohorts, the classifier was reported to diagnose cytomegalovirus status with high specificity and sensitivity. A later analysis lacked HLA typing for the validation cohort, so it scored co-occurrence in that cohort across all 110 or so repertoires. Most TCR sequences were seen in very few donors, while some public TCRs were found in many individuals. A few of the identified cytomegalovirus-associated TCR beta chains were confirmed in vitro to be specific for cytomegalovirus antigens.

Donors formed part of the validation cohort, which comprised over a hundred subjects and was distinct from the first cohort of roughly 600 subjects. The source of this sequence is a woman in her late teens or twenties in good health and CMV-seropositive. This chain is built from TRBV5-8 and TRBJ2-5; TRBD1 fits 9 bases in the junction. Sequenced material: PBMCs. The CDR3 corresponds to CASSLGDRAETQYF. The DNA sequence reads TGTGCCAGCAGCTTGGGGGACAGGGCGGAAACCCAGTACTTC.